One T cell receptor beta chain is described in this entry. Its antigen is unidentified. Profiled with immunoSEQ multiplex PCR; TCRdb holds only in-frame clones, not every one. The sample consists of around 110,000 clones, 80% to 90% of them appearing once. The entry originates in a study of T cell responses to AZD1222 COVID-19 vaccine. Study outcomes and limitations: Baseline serostatus was positive in only six AZD1222 recipients. No day 14 peak samples; only post-peak repertoires were characterized. Spike-specific TCRs gained breadth and depth after people received two AZD1222 doses. The sample set comprised mostly white British donors with more females, and clonal diversity was possibly underestimated.

The V and J ends lost 0 bases and 1 base respectively, with 7 bases between them. This CDR3 region has 15 residues. Per germline, CDR1 SGHAT and CDR2 FQNNGV. The chain couples TRBV11-2 to TRBJ2-1, with no clear D. This sample comprised peripheral blood, obtained on day 0 of AZD1222 vaccination. The TCR sequence derives from an adult in good health. The DNA of the CDR3 is TGTGCCAGCAGCTTAGAACGACCTTCCTACAATGAGCAGTTCTTC. It yields the protein CASSLERPSYNEQFF.